This T cell receptor (beta chain) was recorded in a study of blood T cells in healthy people across ages. Broader study findings: Naive CD4+ cell counts and diversity both ran higher in long-lived than in aged donors.

There are 13 residues in the CDR3. In germline, CDR1 is LGHDT, CDR2 YNNKEL (reference sequence). V dropped 1 base and J dropped 8 bases, with 12 bases sitting between them. This clonotype was observed a few times. Its antigen is unknown. The use of a sample-barcoded 5' primer and a J-beta primer mix characterized a second PCR of roughly 7 to 12 cycles. TCRdb re-analysed the 5' RACE reads in MiXCR, keeping a single row per CDR3 protein. This table holds fewer than 950,000 distinct CDR3 sequences, approximately 35% found once. Caucasian individuals from Russia who were healthy and aged roughly 6 to 90 acted as donors. Each individual donor underwent a draw of about 9.9 milliliters of peripheral blood. Every sample yielded at least 7 million isolated PBMCs.

The receptor was derived from a man between 18 and 29 years old in good health. The source material was blood. The chain couples TRBV3-1 to TRBJ2-7; D gene unclear. CDR3 region: CASSQGVGTKQYF. The CDR3 nucleotides are TGTGCCAGCAGCCAAGGGGTGGGTACAAAGCAGTACTTC.